A single sample is the source of the 25 T cell receptor beta chains below, sequenced in a study of early T cells in non-severe SARS-CoV-2 infection. MiXCR was run by TCRdb on the 5' RACE reads, yielding one entry per CDR3 protein. Of some 40,000 distinct CDR3 sequences in the sample, 3.5% to 5% were seen once. Sequencing was done on a sample of whole blood. These receptors all come from an adult who was a healthcare worker with PCR-confirmed SARS-CoV-2 infection or an uninfected control (not recorded which).

The table lists this clonotype with a few counts. The rearrangement uses TRBV6-2 or TRBV6-3 and TRBJ2-7; TRBD1 matches at 10 bases. CDR3 length: 14 amino acids. The V gene end was trimmed by 1 base and the J gene end by 5 bases; junction bases not matched to a gene: 2. CDR1 is MNHEY and CDR2 is SVGEGT in the germline V gene. CDR3 amino acids: CASSYLGQGNEQYF. CDR3 sequence (DNA): TGTGCCAGCAGTTACTTGGGACAGGGGAACGAGCAGTACTTC.

This clonotype was seen a handful of times. The chain employs TRBV6-5 and TRBJ1-1; 8 bases map to TRBD1. The CDR3 totals 13 residues. The V segment lost 8 bases and the J segment 11 bases; nucleotides outside the gene matches: 13. CDR1 and CDR2 from the germline V gene are MNHEY and SVGAGI. The CDR3 loop reads CASGQGRTGKAFF. In DNA, the CDR3 is TGTGCCAGCGGACAGGGAAGGACGGGAAAGGCTTTCTTT.

This clonotype was counted ten times or more. The chain combines TRBV6-5 with TRBJ2-5; tentative D call: TRBD1 (5 bases). The CDR3 contains 15 residues. Germline CDR1 MNHEY, CDR2 SVGAGI. Trimming pared 6 bases from V and 2 bases from J, leaving 16 bases between. CDR3 loop: CASRSIQGAQETQYF. The CDR3 DNA follows: TGTGCCAGCAGATCCATTCAAGGGGCGCAAGAGACCCAGTACTTC.

This clonotype was detected ten times or more. This rearrangement joins TRBV4-1 to TRBJ1-6, with a possible D match to TRBD1 (5 bases). Germline lookup yields CDR1 MGHRA and CDR2 YSYEKL. This CDR3 contains 15 residues. The V and J ends lost 5 bases and 10 bases respectively, with 18 bases between them. The CDR3 region has the DNA TGCGCCAGCAGCGTACGTCCGGCAGGGCAATCACCCCTCCACTTT. Its translation is CASSVRPAGQSPLHF.

This clonotype occurred many times. The gene calls are TRBV6-1 and TRBJ2-7, with TRBD1 identical over 8 bases. With 6 bases clipped from V and 7 bases from J, the junction kept 14 bases outside the gene matches. The CDR3 runs to 15 residues. Germline CDR1 and CDR2: MNHNS and SASEGT. The CDR3 coding sequence is TGTGCCAGCAGCGGCCGGGACAGGACCGTATGGGAGCAGTACTTC. Translating it yields CASSGRDRTVWEQYF.

The CDR3 protein is CASSQDGSRHGYTF. CDR3 coding DNA: TGTGCCAGCAGCCAAGATGGCAGCCGGCATGGCTACACCTTC. V and J are TRBV3-1 and TRBJ1-2; unclear D gene. CDR1 is LGHDT, CDR2 YNNKEL, per germline (reference sequence). The CDR3 has 14 residues. V was clipped by 0 bases and J by 6 bases, with 11 bases between them.

This chain links TRBV7-3 with TRBJ2-1; 8 nucleotides agree with TRBD2. The CDR3 sequence is 16 residues long. The junction had 10 bases not matched to a gene; V was cut back by 1 base and J by 8 bases. CDR1 and CDR2 from the germline V gene are SGHTA and FQGTGA. The CDR3 here is CASSLNGGGTMDEQFF. The CDR3 DNA follows: TGTGCCAGCAGCTTAAATGGCGGGGGGACGATGGATGAGCAGTTCTTC.

At least ten counts were recorded for this clonotype. The junction and the germline gene differ at one end; a read error may be behind it. The V call is TRBV20-1, the J call TRBJ1-6, with 7 bases fitting TRBD1. CDR3 length equals 14 residues. Germline V gene lookup returns CDR1 DFQATT and CDR2 SNEGSKA (reference sequence). The CDR3 reads CSARARDSDSPLHF. In nucleotides, the CDR3 is TGCAGTGCCAGAGCCCGGGACAGCGATTCACCCCTCCACTTT.

This clonotype was counted at least ten times. The rearrangement joins TRBV4-1 to TRBJ1-5; no clear D. V was cut by 1 base and J by 0 bases, with 7 bases left in between. This CDR3 region has 15 residues. Germline assignment: CDR1 MGHRA and CDR2 YSYEKL. The CDR3 sequence: CASSQAGVSNQPQHF. The CDR3 bases are TGCGCCAGCAGCCAAGCCGGAGTTAGCAATCAGCCCCAGCATTTT.

This clonotype was found many times. The chain uses TRBV7-8 and TRBJ2-1; tentatively, D is TRBD2 (7 bases). Germline loops: CDR1 SGHVS, CDR2 FQNEAQ. V gave up 1 base and J gave up 4 bases, with 14 bases separating them. This CDR3 spans 16 amino acids. The CDR3 spells CASSLVVGGRYNEQFF. CDR3 nucleotide sequence: TGTGCCAGCAGCTTAGTCGTCGGGGGGCGGTACAATGAGCAGTTCTTC.

This clonotype was recorded at least ten times. This chain links TRBV12-3 or TRBV12-4 with TRBJ2-2, with unresolved D. CDR3 length: 13 amino acids. The V and J ends lost 3 bases and 4 bases respectively, with 6 bases between them. CDR3 protein: CASSFTATGELFF. The CDR3 DNA is TGTGCCAGCAGTTTTACAGCCACCGGGGAGCTGTTTTTT.

This clonotype was counted ten times or more. This rearrangement joins TRBV5-1 to TRBJ2-5; D might be TRBD2 (7 bases). The V end was cut by 2 bases, the J end by 4 bases, with 15 bases between. The CDR3 contains 15 residues. Germline V gives CDR1 SGHRS, CDR2 YFSETQ. This CDR3 reads CASSFGGGEGETQYF. In DNA, the CDR3 is TGCGCCAGCAGCTTCGGCGGGGGCGAAGGAGAGACCCAGTACTTC.

This clonotype has a count of ten or more. This rearrangement joins TRBV7-2 to TRBJ2-3; D perhaps matches TRBD1 (5 bases). Trimming pared 5 bases from V and 4 bases from J, leaving 16 bases between. Germline CDR1 is SGHTA and CDR2 is FQGNSA. The CDR3 extends over 15 amino acids. CDR3 DNA: TGTGCCAGCAGCACCTTAGCTGGGGCCCCAGATACGCAGTATTTT. This gives the protein CASSTLAGAPDTQYF.

This clonotype came up many times. The J gene is TRBJ1-2, the V gene TRBV5-5; D is unresolved. CDR3 length: 13 amino acids. The germline V and J ends were trimmed by 6 bases and 6 bases, with 15 bases remaining between them. CDR1 is SGHKS and CDR2 is YYEKEE in the germline V gene (reference sequence). CDR3: CASNIGVGHGYTF. For the CDR3, the DNA is TGTGCCAGCAACATTGGGGTAGGCCATGGCTACACCTTC.

This clonotype was recorded at least ten times. The V call is TRBV7-2, the J call TRBJ2-1; 7 bases are shared with TRBD1. CDR1 and CDR2 (germline): SGHTA, FQGNSA. CDR3 length: 14 residues. V gave up 1 base and J gave up 4 bases; unmatched junction bases: 1. DNA of the CDR3: TGTGCCAGCAGCTTAGACAGGGGATACAATGAGCAGTTCTTC. Translation: CASSLDRGYNEQFF.

This clonotype was found many times. The V gene is TRBV29-1, the J gene TRBJ1-2; D gene unclear. Trimming cost V 6 bases and J 6 bases, with 14 bases left between them. Germline V lookup: CDR1 SQVTM, CDR2 ANQGSEA. The CDR3 covers 12 residues. The CDR3: CSVTLTPHGYTF. The CDR3 nucleotides read TGCAGCGTGACCCTAACACCCCATGGCTACACCTTC.

In this sample, this clonotype turned up a few times. The chain joins TRBV29-1 to TRBJ2-3; TRBD2 agrees at 14 bases. Trimming took 0 bases from V and 7 from J; bases not matched to a gene: 6. The CDR3 extends over 16 amino acids. Germline lookup yields CDR1 SQVTM and CDR2 ANQGSEA. The CDR3 is CSVEDPGLAGGHTQYF. CDR3 nucleotides: TGCAGCGTTGAAGATCCCGGACTAGCGGGGGGCCATACGCAGTATTTT.

This clonotype was detected many times. V and J are TRBV3-1 and TRBJ2-6, with unresolved D. In germline, CDR1 is LGHDT, CDR2 YNNKEL (reference sequence). The CDR3 is made up of 15 amino acids. V was pared by 1 base and J by 4 bases, with 8 bases between. CDR3 region: CASSQASTGANVLTF. Written as DNA, the CDR3 is TGTGCCAGCAGCCAAGCCTCAACGGGGGCCAACGTCCTGACTTTC.

This clonotype was seen a handful of times. The chain carries TRBV7-9 and TRBJ2-5, with a tentative D call TRBD2 (5 bases). The CDR3 is 19 amino acids. Germline CDR1 is SEHNR and CDR2 is FQNEAQ (reference sequence). V lost 5 bases and J 1 base, leaving 26 bases between the germline ends. The CDR3 region is CASSPRSVDHIRGQETQYF. For the CDR3, the DNA is TGTGCCAGCAGCCCGCGATCCGTGGATCACATCCGGGGCCAAGAGACCCAGTACTTC.

This clonotype was counted at least ten times. The chain carries TRBV6-5 and TRBJ1-1; no firm D call. This CDR3 has 13 amino acids. The V and J ends lost 10 bases and 3 bases respectively, with 15 bases between them. The germline gives CDR1 MNHEY, CDR2 SVGAGI. CDR3 amino acids: CATMFGVDTEAFF. CDR3 nucleotide sequence: TGTGCCACCATGTTTGGGGTTGACACTGAAGCTTTCTTT.

This clonotype has ten or more counts. The CDR3 DNA is TGTGCCAGCAGCGCCACACAGGGAGGCCACACTGAAGCTTTCTTT. Its protein product is CASSATQGGHTEAFF. The J gene is TRBJ1-1, the V gene TRBV3-2; the DNA was not compared with TRBD1, the D call given in the table. TRBV3-2 is a documented pseudogene. The CDR3 has 15 residues.

The chain employs TRBV7-9 and TRBJ1-2; no firm D call. The CDR3 sequence is 13 residues long. V lost 5 bases and J lost 8, with 15 bases in between. From germline, CDR1 is SEHNR and CDR2 FQNEAQ (reference sequence). CDR3 amino acids: CASSDMGIDGYTF. The CDR3 DNA sequence: TGTGCCAGCAGCGACATGGGGATCGACGGCTACACCTTC.

The V call is TRBV12-5, the J call TRBJ1-4; no reliable D call. The CDR3 sequence is 11 residues long. Trimming cost V 3 bases and J 15 bases, with 11 bases left between them. In germline, CDR1 is LGHNT, CDR2 FRNRAP. CDR3 DNA sequence: TGTGCTAGTGGTTTCGGCCAGGCGGTGTTTTTT. It encodes CASGFGQAVFF.

In its sample, this clonotype was seen many times. This rearrangement joins TRBV12-5 to TRBJ2-1, with D possibly being TRBD1 (6 bases). The CDR3 consists of 14 residues. V dropped 1 base and J dropped 8 bases, with 12 bases sitting between them. Germline assignment: CDR1 LGHNT and CDR2 FRNRAP. The CDR3 region has the DNA TGTGCTAGTGGTTTGGGATATGAGGGGGATGAGCAGTTCTTC. Translating it yields CASGLGYEGDEQFF.

The sample holds a few counts of this clonotype. This chain joins TRBV3-1 and TRBJ1-1; 8 positions match TRBD1. CDR3 length: 14 residues. Germline values: CDR1 LGHDT, CDR2 YNNKEL (reference sequence). V lost 4 bases and J lost 4; bases outside the gene matches: 5. For the CDR3, the DNA is TGTGCCAGCAGCCCACAGGGGGAAAGCACTGAAGCTTTCTTT. Protein product: CASSPQGESTEAFF.